Following are 13 T cell receptor beta chains from one sample sequenced in a study of blood T cell repertoires in COVID-19. Profiled with immunoSEQ multiplex PCR; TCRdb holds only in-frame clones, not every one. The table lists some 400,000 clones, 70% to 90% of them singletons. Material: peripheral blood. All receptors derive from a human donor in a cohort sampled during active COVID-19.

V is TRBV3-1 (or the pseudogene TRBV3-2) and J is TRBJ2-3; TRBD2 matches 7 bases. The CDR3 runs to 16 residues. V dropped 0 bases and J dropped 6; count of bases not matched to a gene: 9. Germline loops: CDR1 LGHDT, CDR2 YNNKEL (reference sequence). In DNA form, the CDR3 reads TGTGCCAGCAGCCAAGATATGGCTAGCGGTCTGGATACGCAGTATTTT. Residues: CASSQDMASGLDTQYF.

This chain uses TRBV6-1 with TRBJ2-3, with 7 nucleotides matching TRBD2. The CDR3 covers 17 residues. The junction had 7 bases not matched to a gene; V was cut back by 1 base and J by 0 bases. CDR1 is MNHNS, CDR2 SASEGT, per germline. This CDR3 is CASSEEGGGASTDTQYF. CDR3 nucleotides: TGTGCCAGCAGTGAAGAGGGCGGGGGTGCTAGCACAGATACGCAGTATTTT.

V usage is TRBV11-2 and J usage is TRBJ2-2; 10 positions match TRBD2. V shed 5 bases, J shed 2 bases, and the junction held 14 bases outside the gene matches. The CDR3 loop spans 19 amino acids. Germline values: CDR1 SGHAT, CDR2 FQNNGV. DNA of the CDR3: TGTGCCAGCAGCATCGATAGCGGGAGGAGGATGGGTAACACCGGGGAGCTGTTTTTT. Encoded protein: CASSIDSGRRMGNTGELFF.

The V call is TRBV24-1, the J call TRBJ2-1, with TRBD1 as a possible D gene (6 bases). The germline V and J ends were trimmed by 0 bases and 0 bases, with 14 bases remaining between them. There are 18 residues in the CDR3. Per the germline V gene, CDR1 is KGHDR and CDR2 is SFDVKD. The CDR3 sequence is CATSDLPQGRSSYNEQFF. CDR3 sequence (DNA): TGTGCCACCAGTGATTTGCCCCAGGGGCGGAGCTCCTACAATGAGCAGTTCTTC.

In this sample, this clone turned up once. CDR3 loop: CASSSLTGPYSNQPQHF. The DNA for the CDR3 is TGTGCCAGCAGTTCCCTGACAGGACCGTATAGCAATCAGCCCCAGCATTTT. The genes are TRBV28 and TRBJ1-5; D perhaps matches TRBD1 (6 bases). Trimming took 4 bases from V and 0 from J, leaving 16 bases between them. Germline CDR1 MDHEN, CDR2 SYDVKM. This CDR3 comprises 17 residues.

The V gene is TRBV9, the J gene TRBJ1-1; TRBD1 agrees at 7 bases. The CDR3 sequence is 14 residues long. V shed 0 bases and J 4 bases; nucleotides not matched to a gene: 3. CDR1 and CDR2 (germline): SGDLS, YYNGEE. CDR3 DNA: TGTGCCAGCAGCGTAGACAGGGGCGGCACTGAAGCTTTCTTT. Protein sequence: CASSVDRGGTEAFF. The variable domain in full, completed from reference TRBV9 and TRBJ1-1, reads DSGVTQTPKHLITATGQRVTLRCSPRSGDLSVYWYQQSLDQGLQFLIQYYNGEERAKGNILERFSAQQFPDLHSELNLSSLELGDSALYFCASSVDRGGTEAFFGQGTRLTVV.

The chain uses TRBV14 and TRBJ1-4; D unclear. The germline V gene has CDR1 SGHDN and CDR2 FVKESK. The CDR3 runs to 12 residues. Trimming removed 0 bases at V and 10 bases at J, with 6 bases between. CDR3 bases: TGTGCCAGCAGCCAAGATTTCGGAAAACTGTTTTTT. Its protein is CASSQDFGKLFF.

The rearrangement joins TRBV7-9 to TRBJ2-3; 8 bases fit TRBD2. Unmatched junction bases numbered 18, after V lost 5 bases and J lost 2 bases. The CDR3 extends over 19 amino acids. Germline V lookup: CDR1 SEHNR, CDR2 FQNEAQ (reference sequence). This CDR3 is CASSPLGGAGAAVTDTQYF. The CDR3 nucleotides read TGTGCCAGCAGCCCCCTGGGTGGAGCGGGGGCTGCGGTCACAGATACGCAGTATTTT. Variable domain in full (rest from reference TRBV7-9 and TRBJ2-3): DTGVSQNPRHKITKRGQNVTFRCDPISEHNRLYWYRQTLGQGPEFLTYFQNEAQLEKSRLLSDRFSAERPKGSFSTLEIQRTEQGDSAMYLCASSPLGGAGAAVTDTQYFGPGTRLTVL.

This clone was found once. The rearrangement uses TRBV10-3 and TRBJ2-1, with a possible D match to TRBD2 (6 bases). Germline CDR1 ENHRY, CDR2 SYGVKD. The CDR3 is 15 residues long. The V end was cut by 3 bases, the J end by 8 bases, with 17 bases between. CDR3 coding DNA: TGTGCCATCAGTGACCCGGGGCGGGGATTCCATGAGCAGTTCTTC. Amino acid sequence: CAISDPGRGFHEQFF.

This chain uses TRBV30 with TRBJ2-5; 8 bases line up with TRBD1. The CDR3 contains 15 residues. V gave up 1 base and J gave up 5 bases; unmatched junction bases: 9. Germline V lookup: CDR1 GTSNPN, CDR2 SVGIG (reference sequence). CDR3 nucleotides: TGTGCCTGGAGTGGGACAGGGTCGTATTTGGAGACCCAGTACTTC. It encodes CAWSGTGSYLETQYF.

The table lists this clone with a count of one. The V call is TRBV29-1, the J call TRBJ2-7; D unclear. This CDR3 has 12 residues. V dropped 4 bases and J dropped 5 bases, with 12 bases sitting between them. CDR1 is SQVTM and CDR2 is ANQGSEA in the germline V gene. CDR3 bases: TGCAGCGTTGCTGGAGCGCCTGACGAGCAGTACTTC. Residues: CSVAGAPDEQYF.

This chain joins TRBV29-1 and TRBJ2-2; no definite D call. The V gene's germline CDR1 is SQVTM and CDR2 ANQGSEA. The CDR3 is 13 amino acids. With 7 bases removed from V and 5 bases from J, the gap between germline ends came to 14 bases. CDR3 in DNA: TGCAGCGGGCAGCAGACGGGTACCGGGGAGCTGTTTTTT. This translates into CSGQQTGTGELFF.

The CDR3 protein is CSASDRWGDSPQHF. As DNA, the CDR3 is TGCAGTGCAAGTGACAGGTGGGGGGATTCGCCCCAGCATTTT. The chain links TRBV20-1 to TRBJ1-5; maybe TRBD1 (6 bases). The CDR3 is 14 residues long. V shed 6 bases and J shed 9 bases, with 21 bases lying between them. Germline V gives CDR1 DFQATT, CDR2 SNEGSKA (reference sequence).